This is a list of T cell receptor beta chains from one sample in a study of T cell repertoires in cytomegalovirus infection. For these TCRs, the target antigens are not known. From the reads, TCRdb called clonotypes with MiXCR, one entry per CDR3 protein. This sample has nearly 700,000 distinct CDR3 sequences, with around 31% found just once. The sequenced sample was cultured PBMCs, obtained from culture after CMV antigen stimulation. These receptors came from a human donor in good health (CMV status not recorded). Some clones in this sample may be carry-over from other donors' samples. CDR3s include the opening cysteine and the closing phenylalanine or tryptophan. Each record gives: J gene, D gene, V gene, clone size, CDR3 protein, CDR3 DNA. A D gene is named only where the DNA matches it firmly. Rows may omit the clone size; those that give it use once, few, many or a size class.

TRBJ2-6,TRBD1,TRBV6-1,many,CASSTTGDGANVLTF,TGTGCCAGCAGTACCACAGGGGATGGGGCCAACGTCCTGACTTTC
TRBJ2-7,TRBD2,TRBV7-2,many,CASNPLGGGAGEQYF,TGTGCCAGCAACCCTCTCGGCGGGGGGGCCGGCGAGCAGTACTTC
TRBJ1-1,NA,TRBV3-1,NA,CASSQDPGEAFF,TGTGCCAGCAGCCAAGATCCGGGTGAAGCTTTCTTT
TRBJ2-7,NA,TRBV7-2,many,CASSLVLGRYEQYF,TGTGCCAGCAGCTTAGTCCTGGGGCGCTACGAGCAGTACTTC
TRBJ2-3,TRBD2,TRBV7-2,many,CASSLEWAGGTDTQYF,TGTGCCAGCAGCTTAGAGTGGGCGGGAGGCACAGATACGCAGTATTTT
TRBJ2-1,TRBD2,TRBV20-1,few,CSARDRGGSGWEQFF,TGCAGTGCTAGAGATAGGGGCGGGAGTGGTTGGGAGCAGTTCTTC
TRBJ2-7,TRBD2,TRBV6-1,few,CASSDSGRYEQYF,TGTGCCAGCAGTGATAGCGGGAGGTACGAGCAGTACTTC
TRBJ1-4,NA,TRBV4-1,NA,CASSALIRESGEKLFF,TGCGCCAGCAGTGCGTTGATCAGGGAGTCTGGGGAAAAACTGTTTTTT
TRBJ1-6,NA,TRBV19,NA,CASREEGNSPLHF,TGTGCCAGTAGAGAGGAGGGCAATTCACCCCTCCACTTT
TRBJ2-2,NA,TRBV19,NA,CASNSLTGELFF,TGTGCCAGTAACTCCCTCACCGGGGAGCTGTTTTTT
TRBJ2-7,NA,TRBV6-5,once,CASSGQGSSEQYF,TGTGCCAGCAGTGGGCAGGGATCGTCCGAGCAGTACTTC
TRBJ2-2,NA,TRBV28,NA,CATSSRPWGTGELFF,TGTGCCACCAGCAGTAGGCCTTGGGGCACCGGGGAGCTGTTTTTT
TRBJ2-7,TRBD1,TRBV29-1,NA,CSVDRDSSYEQYF,TGCAGCGTTGACCGGGACAGCTCCTACGAGCAGTACTTC
TRBJ2-3,TRBD2,TRBV29-1,NA,CSQTSGGDTQYF,TGCAGCCAAACTAGCGGGGGAGATACGCAGTATTTT
TRBJ1-1,NA,TRBV20-1,NA,CSASAGDEAFF,TGCAGTGCTAGTGCAGGAGACGAAGCTTTCTTT
TRBJ1-1,NA,TRBV5-4,NA,CASSEPWAVEAFF,TGTGCCAGCAGCGAGCCGTGGGCCGTTGAAGCTTTCTTT
TRBJ2-5,NA,TRBV6-6,NA,CASSYADAGGLAYQETQYF,TGTGCCAGCAGTTACGCAGATGCAGGGGGGCTAGCTTACCAAGAGACCCAGTACTTC
TRBJ1-2,NA,TRBV9,NA,CASSSGARGYTF,TGTGCCAGCAGCTCCGGGGCGCGAGGCTACACCTTC
TRBJ1-1,TRBD1,TRBV27,few,CASMLQGRDTEAFF,TGTGCCAGCATGCTACAGGGGAGGGACACTGAAGCTTTCTTT
TRBJ2-2,NA,TRBV7-2,many,CASSPGRSSFGELFF,TGTGCCAGCAGCCCCGGACGGTCGAGCTTCGGGGAGCTGTTTTTT
TRBJ2-3,NA,TRBV7-4,NA,CASSLDRGQQYF,TGTGCCAGCAGCTTAGATCGGGGACAGCAGTATTTT
TRBJ2-2,TRBD1,TRBV19,NA,CASRFQGQSYTGELFF,TGTGCCAGTAGATTCCAGGGACAGTCATACACCGGGGAGCTGTTTTTT
TRBJ2-3,NA,TRBV6-1,NA,CASSDPGGPSTDTQYF,TGTGCCAGCAGTGACCCTGGGGGCCCCAGCACAGATACGCAGTATTTT
TRBJ1-5,NA,TRBV7-2,many,CASSLQQGISQPQHF,TGTGCCAGCAGCTTACAACAGGGTATTAGTCAGCCCCAGCATTTT
TRBJ2-7,TRBD1,TRBV7-8,few,CASSFRQGFYEQYF,TGTGCCAGCAGCTTTAGACAGGGATTCTACGAGCAGTACTTC
TRBJ2-5,NA,TRBV5-4,NA,CASSQGTKETQYF,TGTGCCAGCAGCCAGGGGACTAAGGAGACCCAGTACTTC
TRBJ1-6,NA,TRBV7-2,many,CASSPRSGPNSPLHF,TGTGCCAGCAGCCCAAGATCGGGGCCGAATTCACCCCTCCACTTT
TRBJ2-1,TRBD2,TRBV7-2,many,CASSFSGGVEQFF,TGTGCCAGCAGCTTCTCGGGAGGGGTGGAGCAGTTCTTC
TRBJ2-3,NA,TRBV20-1,once,CSAIGEGTDTQYF,TGCAGTGCAATAGGGGAGGGCACAGATACGCAGTATTTT
TRBJ1-1,TRBD1,TRBV30,NA,CAWTGGNTEAFF,TGTGCCTGGACAGGGGGGAACACTGAAGCTTTCTTT
TRBJ2-7,NA,TRBV11-2,NA,CASSSSPQGTGYEQYF,TGTGCCAGCAGCTCCAGCCCACAGGGAACGGGGTACGAGCAGTACTTC
TRBJ2-3,NA,TRBV12-3/TRBV12-4,NA,CASSALEAGPQYF,TGTGCCAGCAGTGCCTTGGAGGCGGGTCCGCAGTATTTT
TRBJ1-6,NA,TRBV19,NA,CASSHRQNSPLHF,TGTGCCAGTAGTCATCGACAGAATTCACCCCTCCACTTT
TRBJ1-2,NA,TRBV20-1,NA,CSAREDLGYTF,TGCAGTGCTAGAGAAGATTTGGGCTACACCTTC
TRBJ1-1,NA,TRBV3-1,NA,CASSQWGQGTEAFF,TGTGCCAGCAGCCAATGGGGCCAGGGAACTGAAGCTTTCTTT
TRBJ1-5,NA,TRBV6-2/TRBV6-3,NA,CASSYSSPQPQHF,TGTGCCAGCAGTTACTCCTCCCCTCAGCCCCAGCATTTT
TRBJ2-1,NA,TRBV27,few,CASWASEYNEQFF,TGTGCCAGTTGGGCTAGCGAGTACAATGAGCAGTTCTTC
TRBJ1-5,TRBD1,TRBV6-2/TRBV6-3,NA,CASSYGTGMHNQPQHF,TGTGCCAGCAGTTATGGGACAGGTATGCACAATCAGCCCCAGCATTTT
TRBJ2-1,NA,TRBV19,NA,CASSRDGRTYSEQFF,TGTGCCAGTAGCCGGGACGGCCGTACCTACAGTGAGCAGTTCTTC
TRBJ2-1,TRBD2,TRBV2,few,CASSYTSGGSYNEQFF,TGTGCCAGCAGTTACACTAGCGGGGGGTCTTACAATGAGCAGTTCTTC
TRBJ1-5,NA,TRBV7-2,many,CASSLSGRLPQHF,TGTGCCAGCAGCTTATCGGGGAGACTGCCCCAGCATTTT
TRBJ1-3,TRBD1,TRBV7-2,many,CASSARTGSFGNTIYF,TGTGCCAGCAGCGCGAGGACAGGTTCCTTTGGAAACACCATATATTTT
TRBJ2-7,TRBD1,TRBV7-9,NA,CASSPRGQREQYF,TGTGCCAGCAGTCCGAGGGGGCAGAGGGAGCAGTACTTC
TRBJ1-5,NA,TRBV7-9,NA,CASSISGGNSNQPQHF,TGTGCCAGCAGCATATCGGGAGGGAATAGCAATCAGCCCCAGCATTTT
TRBJ1-5,NA,TRBV7-2,few,CASSLEGGRDQPQHF,TGTGCCAGCAGCTTAGAGGGGGGGAGGGATCAGCCCCAGCATTTT
TRBJ2-3,TRBD2,TRBV7-9,NA,CASSPRQLAGGGDTQYF,TGTGCCAGCAGCCCCCGGCAACTAGCGGGAGGTGGGGATACGCAGTATTTT
TRBJ2-1,NA,TRBV15,NA,CATSPLTFNEQFF,TGTGCCACCAGCCCCCTAACCTTCAATGAGCAGTTCTTC
TRBJ1-3,NA,TRBV7-2,NA,CASSAYSGNTIYF,TGTGCCAGCAGCGCTTACTCTGGAAACACCATATATTTT
TRBJ2-1,NA,TRBV28,NA,CASNKKDINEQFF,TGTGCCAGCAACAAAAAAGACATAAATGAGCAGTTCTTC
TRBJ2-1,NA,TRBV6-2/TRBV6-3,NA,CASSYQTEYGDNEQFF,TGTGCCAGCAGTTATCAGACGGAGTATGGGGACAATGAGCAGTTCTTC